A single T cell receptor beta chain is shown here with its context. Its antigen is not identified. The data are from a study of T cell repertoires in cytomegalovirus infection. Study at large: Matching HLA type, along with CMV infection, was indicated by public TCR beta signatures. General observations from the study: Pooled public TCR beta family frequency picked out CMV carriers with the relevant HLA. HLA-C-restricted CMV clonotypes gave the most frequent clonotype in two of eight donors.

The CDR3 has 13 residues. Germline values: CDR1 LNHDA, CDR2 SQIVND (reference sequence). The V end lost 10 bases, the J end lost 2 bases, and 14 bases lay between the germline ends. MiXCR was run by TCRdb on the reads, yielding one entry per CDR3 protein. The sample contains around 740,000 distinct CDR3 sequences, 35% to 45% of which appear only once. The chain links TRBV19 to TRBJ1-2, with D unresolved. This sequence originates from a human donor in good health (CMV status not recorded). Some clones in this sample may be carry-over from other donors' samples. Sequences were obtained from PBMCs. CDR3 in DNA: TGTGCCACATTGGGTGCCATGAACTATGGCTACACCTTC. Translation: CATLGAMNYGYTF.